This passage covers 31 T cell receptor beta chains from one sample sequenced in a study of response to subunit inactivated influenza vaccine. TCRdb re-called the RT-PCR reads through MiXCR, storing one row per CDR3 protein. The sample contains approximately 730,000 distinct CDR3 sequences, approximately 13% of which appear only once. This specimen was PBMCs from blood, taken 14 to 15 days before vaccination. These receptors were obtained from a man aged 45-65 years who received an inactivated influenza vaccine.

The chain combines TRBV10-2 with TRBJ1-2; D is uncertain. Germline CDR1 and CDR2: WSHSY and SAAADI. The CDR3 length is 12 residues. Trimming shortened V by 2 bases and J by 7 bases, and 8 bases separated the two germline ends. CDR3 DNA: TGCGCCAGCAGTGAGGGCCGCGGTGGCTACACCTTC. This codes for CASSEGRGGYTF.

V gene TRBV6-2 or TRBV6-3 combines with J gene TRBJ1-3; 7 positions agree with TRBD1. Germline loops: CDR1 MNHEY, CDR2 SVGEGT. V lost 0 bases, J lost 0 bases, and 2 bases stayed unmatched. This CDR3 comprises 16 residues. CDR3 bases: TGTGCCAGCAGTTACTCCCGGGACAGCTCTGGAAACACCATATATTTT. Translated, it gives CASSYSRDSSGNTIYF.

The chain employs TRBV12-2 and TRBJ2-1; the D call TRBD1 from the table was never checked on the DNA. TRBV12-2 is a documented pseudogene. The CDR3 loop spans 15 amino acids. In DNA, the CDR3 is TGTGCAAGTCGCGCTCGGACAGGGTTTCAGGATGAGCAGTTCTTC. Protein product: CASRARTGFQDEQFF.

There are a few counts of this clonotype. The J gene is TRBJ2-5, the V gene TRBV11-2, with D perhaps assigned TRBD1 or TRBD2 (5 bases each). The CDR3 extends over 15 amino acids. The ends were cut back, 5 bases at V and 10 bases at J, with 23 bases in the middle. CDR1 and CDR2 (germline): SGHAT, FQNNGV. CDR3 in DNA: TGTGCCAGCAGCAGTCTTGGGGGAAGAGAGAGACGCCAGTACTTC. It is translated as CASSSLGGRERRQYF. Combining the CDR3 with reference TRBV11-2 and TRBJ2-5 gives the whole variable domain EAGVAQSPRYKIIEKRQSVAFWCNPISGHATLYWYQQILGQGPKLLIQFQNNGVVDDSQLPKDRFSAERLKGVDSTLKIQPAKLEDSAVYLCASSSLGGRERRQYFGPGTRLLVL.

V is TRBV29-1 and J is TRBJ1-5; a possible D gene is TRBD1 (5 bases). V dropped 5 bases and J dropped 2 bases, with 16 bases sitting between them. The CDR3 covers 15 residues. CDR1 and CDR2 (germline): SQVTM, ANQGSEA. The CDR3 reads CSVSMDIYGNQPQHF. CDR3 coding DNA: TGCAGCGTTTCGATGGACATCTACGGCAATCAGCCCCAGCATTTT.

V usage is TRBV6-5 and J usage is TRBJ1-1; 7 bases align to TRBD1. The CDR3 sequence is 13 residues long. From germline, CDR1 is MNHEY and CDR2 SVGAGI. The V gene end was trimmed by 2 bases and the J gene end by 6 bases; junction bases not matched to a gene: 3. The CDR3 nucleotides are TGTGCCAGCAGTTACGGGCAGGGGGCTGAAGCTTTCTTT. The encoded protein is CASSYGQGAEAFF.

The chain recombines TRBV30 with TRBJ2-5; D uncertain. The V end was cut by 2 bases, the J end by 0 bases, with 10 bases between. The CDR3 extends over 14 amino acids. The germline V gene has CDR1 GTSNPN and CDR2 SVGIG (reference sequence). DNA of the CDR3: TGTGCCTGGAGTCCGATTCAGTACCAAGAGACCCAGTACTTC. As protein: CAWSPIQYQETQYF.

J is TRBJ2-2 and V is TRBV20-1; D is possibly TRBD2 (6 bases). V was cut by 3 bases and J by 1 base, with 18 bases left in between. The V gene's germline CDR1 is DFQATT and CDR2 SNEGSKA (reference sequence). This CDR3 has 17 amino acids. The CDR3 region is CSASSLTGTGNTGELFF. In nucleotides, the CDR3 is TGCAGTGCTAGTTCCCTGACCGGGACTGGGAACACCGGGGAGCTGTTTTTT.

This chain joins TRBV4-2 and TRBJ2-5, with 11 bases aligning to TRBD2. CDR3 length: 17 residues. The V and J ends lost 0 bases and 3 bases, in that order; junction bases with no gene match: 6. Germline V CDR1 and CDR2: LGHNA, YNFKEQ. CDR3 nucleotide sequence: TGTGCCAGCAGCCAAGATCTTAGCGGGAGGGAGAAAGAGACCCAGTACTTC. Protein sequence: CASSQDLSGREKETQYF.

This clonotype has more than one count but fewer than ten. The chain carries TRBV12-3 or TRBV12-4 and TRBJ2-3; D is unresolved. CDR3 length: 14 amino acids. V lost 4 bases and J lost 4, with 12 bases in between. The CDR3 DNA reads TGTGCCAGCAGTTCACTCCCTCGGCCAGATACGCAGTATTTT. Protein sequence: CASSSLPRPDTQYF.

This clonotype was seen a handful of times. The CDR3: CASSRAPGASYNEQFF. In nucleotides, the CDR3 is TGCGCCAGCAGCCGGGCCCCTGGGGCCTCCTACAATGAGCAGTTCTTC. The gene calls are TRBV4-1 and TRBJ2-1, with D perhaps TRBD1 (5 bases). Germline CDR1 reads MGHRA; CDR2 reads YSYEKL. The CDR3 is 16 residues long. The V end lost 4 bases, the J end lost 0 bases, and 13 bases lay between the germline ends.

The chain joins TRBV29-1 to TRBJ2-2; 8 nucleotides agree with TRBD2. With 3 bases clipped from V and 7 bases from J, the junction kept 4 bases outside the gene matches. From germline, CDR1 is SQVTM and CDR2 ANQGSEA. The CDR3 is 13 amino acids. CDR3 coding DNA: TGCAGCGTTGAGCGCCTAGCGGGCGGGGAGCTGTTTTTT. Its translation: CSVERLAGGELFF.

This clonotype has a count of ten or more. The rearrangement links TRBV5-1 to TRBJ2-7; a weak D match, TRBD1 (6 bases). Trimming pared 0 bases from V and 3 bases from J, leaving 10 bases between. This CDR3 region has 14 residues. CDR1 is SGHRS and CDR2 is YFSETQ in the germline V gene. The CDR3 DNA sequence: TGCGCCAGCAGCTTGGTGCAAGGGGGCTACGAGCAGTACTTC. This sequence encodes CASSLVQGGYEQYF.

The rearrangement uses TRBV20-1 and TRBJ1-1, with 7 positions matching TRBD1. V gave up 0 bases and J gave up 7 bases; unmatched junction bases: 8. CDR3 length: 14 amino acids. Germline V gene lookup returns CDR1 DFQATT and CDR2 SNEGSKA (reference sequence). DNA of the CDR3: TGCAGTGCTAGAGATTCCGGCCAGGGGGTTGAAGCTTTCTTT. Protein product: CSARDSGQGVEAFF.

The J gene is TRBJ2-2, the V gene TRBV12-3 or TRBV12-4; D unresolved. V was clipped by 0 bases and J by 6 bases, with 11 bases between them. This CDR3 region has 15 residues. CDR3 nucleotide sequence: TGTGCCAGCAGTTTAGCGCCTGGGTTCGCCGGGGAGCTGTTTTTT. It specifies CASSLAPGFAGELFF.

The chain recombines TRBV7-2 with TRBJ2-1; D is undetermined. The CDR3 spans 13 residues. Germline values: CDR1 SGHTA, CDR2 FQGNSA. V lost 5 bases to trimming and J lost 9 bases, with 14 bases between them. The CDR3 region is CASSASGRGEQFF. In nucleotides, the CDR3 is TGTGCCAGCAGCGCCTCGGGCCGAGGTGAGCAGTTCTTC.

This clonotype came up many times. This chain joins TRBV7-2 and TRBJ2-1, with TRBD2 matching over 8 bases. This CDR3 is 15 amino acids long. The V segment lost 5 bases and the J segment 2 bases; nucleotides outside the gene matches: 5. Germline V lookup: CDR1 SGHTA, CDR2 FQGNSA. CDR3 sequence (DNA): TGTGCCAGCAGCGCGAGCGGGGGTGCCTACAATGAGCAGTTCTTC. Its protein is CASSASGGAYNEQFF.

This clonotype was counted a few times. This sequence joins TRBV5-1 and TRBJ2-2, with D possibly matching TRBD2 (6 bases). V gave up 2 bases and J gave up 5 bases, with 19 bases separating them. This CDR3 is 17 amino acids long. The V gene's germline CDR1 is SGHRS and CDR2 YFSETQ. CDR3 sequence reads: CASSFGLATRRTGELFF. The CDR3 bases are TGCGCCAGCAGCTTTGGGTTGGCGACTAGACGAACCGGGGAGCTGTTTTTT.

The J gene is TRBJ1-1, the V gene TRBV29-1, with D maybe TRBD1 (5 bases). The V gene lost 2 bases and the J gene lost 3 bases, with 7 bases spanning the gap. In germline, CDR1 is SQVTM, CDR2 ANQGSEA. There are 12 residues in the CDR3. CDR3 nucleotide sequence: TGCAGCGTTGAAACGGGGCACACTGAAGCTTTCTTT. This translates into CSVETGHTEAFF.

The CDR3 region is CASSLSTGGNGYTF. The CDR3 DNA follows: TGCGCCAGCAGCTTATCGACAGGGGGCAACGGCTACACCTTC. The V and J genes are TRBV5-1 and TRBJ1-2, with TRBD1 matching over 10 bases. V lost 2 bases to trimming and J lost 8 bases; unmatched junction nucleotides: 6. Germline V gene sequence: CDR1 SGHRS, CDR2 YFSETQ. The CDR3 length is 14 residues.

This clonotype was counted a few times. The V and J genes are TRBV7-9 and TRBJ2-3, with a tentative D call TRBD2 (6 bases). Germline V gene data show CDR1 as SEHNR and CDR2 as FQNEAQ (reference sequence). V was trimmed by 6 bases and J by 6 bases, leaving 19 bases between them. This CDR3 comprises 15 residues. The DNA of the CDR3 is TGTGCCAGCAGTTACGACCTCGCAGGGAGGGATACGCAGTATTTT. This encodes CASSYDLAGRDTQYF.

This clonotype showed up many times. The chain is built from TRBV6-5 and TRBJ2-1; 12 nucleotides match TRBD2. Germline V gene data show CDR1 as MNHEY and CDR2 as SVGAGI. This CDR3 has 18 amino acids. J gave up 7 bases and V 1 base, and 11 bases lay outside the gene matches. CDR3 sequence: CASSYFPGLAGGRNEQFF. CDR3 sequence (DNA): TGTGCCAGCAGTTACTTTCCGGGACTAGCGGGCGGGAGGAATGAGCAGTTCTTC.

The chain employs TRBV5-1 and TRBJ2-1; 11 bases fit TRBD2. The CDR3 length is 15 residues. CDR1 SGHRS and CDR2 YFSETQ come from the germline V gene. Trimming took 4 bases from V and 6 from J; bases not matched to a gene: 6. Written as DNA, the CDR3 is TGCGCCAGCAGCGCACTAGCGGGAGAATCCAATGAGCAGTTCTTC. Translation gives CASSALAGESNEQFF.

This clonotype was found many times. The chain links TRBV15 to TRBJ2-7; the match to TRBD2 covers 11 bases. Germline V gene lookup returns CDR1 LNHNV and CDR2 YYDKDF (reference sequence). J gave up 3 bases and V 0 bases, and 4 bases lay outside the gene matches. The length of the CDR3 is 16 residues. CDR3 nucleotide sequence: TGTGCCACCAGCAGAGAGCGACTAGCGGGATTCTACGAGCAGTACTTC. Protein: CATSRERLAGFYEQYF.

This clonotype was observed a few times. V gene TRBV29-1 combines with J gene TRBJ2-3, with 8 nucleotides matching TRBD2. The CDR3 length is 15 residues. CDR1 SQVTM and CDR2 ANQGSEA come from the germline V gene. After removal of 6 bases from V and 0 bases from J, the junction contained 8 bases not matched to a gene. CDR3 nucleotide sequence: TGCAGCGTCCACCGGACTAGCCTGAGCACAGATACGCAGTATTTT. It yields the protein CSVHRTSLSTDTQYF.

This clonotype showed up just once. No conserved phenylalanine or tryptophan ends this CDR3, so it is likely a read error. The chain has TRBV20-1 and TRBJ1-1; no firm D call. This CDR3 region has 13 residues. The V gene lost 0 bases and the J gene lost 7 bases, with 12 bases spanning the gap. Looked up from germline, CDR1 is DFQATT and CDR2 is SNEGSKA (reference sequence). The CDR3 nucleotides read TGCAGTGCTAGAGACCCAGGTCCCCTTGAAGCTTTCCTT. As protein: CSARDPGPLEAFL.

The V call is TRBV6-2 or TRBV6-3, the J call TRBJ1-2; 11 positions match TRBD1. The germline CDR1 and CDR2 sequences are MNHEY and SVGEGT. J was trimmed by 8 bases and V by 4 bases; bases with no gene match: 9. CDR3 length: 15 amino acids. CDR3 amino acids: CASSSGQGARYGYTF. The CDR3 nucleotides are TGTGCCAGCAGTTCCGGACAGGGGGCGCGATACGGCTACACCTTC.

This clonotype was found a few times. The J gene is TRBJ2-7, the V gene TRBV20-1; 7 nucleotides line up with TRBD1. Germline loops: CDR1 DFQATT, CDR2 SNEGSKA (reference sequence). The CDR3 has 14 residues. V dropped 3 bases and J dropped 3; count of bases not matched to a gene: 8. In DNA form, the CDR3 reads TGCAGTGCTAGGGGACAGACCCTAAGCTACGAGCAGTACTTC. Protein: CSARGQTLSYEQYF.

The V gene is TRBV15, the J gene TRBJ2-2, with D hard to call. The V gene's germline CDR1 is LNHNV and CDR2 YYDKDF (reference sequence). The length of the CDR3 is 16 residues. Trimming pared 0 bases from V and 4 bases from J, leaving 12 bases between. In DNA form, the CDR3 reads TGTGCCACCAGCAGAGATTTGTGGCGAAGCACCGGGGAGCTGTTTTTT. Translating gives CATSRDLWRSTGELFF. Drawing the rest from reference TRBV15 and TRBJ2-2, the complete variable domain is DAMVIQNPRYQVTQFGKPVTLSCSQTLNHNVMYWYQQKSSQAPKLLFHYYDKDFNNEADTPDNFQSRRPNTSFCFLDIRSPGLGDTAMYLCATSRDLWRSTGELFFGEGSRLTVL.

This clonotype was counted at least ten times. The V and J genes are TRBV12-3 or TRBV12-4 and TRBJ2-3, with D possibly being TRBD2 (5 bases). Trimming shortened V by 10 bases and J by 0 bases, and 14 bases separated the two germline ends. The CDR3 spans 14 residues. The CDR3 DNA sequence: TGTGCCACCACACCCGGGATTAGCACAGATACGCAGTATTTT. Translating gives CATTPGISTDTQYF.

There are a few counts of this clonotype. The gene calls are TRBV5-1 and TRBJ2-2, with no clear D. Looked up from germline, CDR1 is SGHRS and CDR2 is YFSETQ. This CDR3 is 15 amino acids long. V was cut by 1 base and J by 2 bases, with 9 bases left in between. The CDR3 protein is CASSLTQINTGELFF. The CDR3 DNA sequence: TGCGCCAGCAGCTTGACCCAGATTAACACCGGGGAGCTGTTTTTT.